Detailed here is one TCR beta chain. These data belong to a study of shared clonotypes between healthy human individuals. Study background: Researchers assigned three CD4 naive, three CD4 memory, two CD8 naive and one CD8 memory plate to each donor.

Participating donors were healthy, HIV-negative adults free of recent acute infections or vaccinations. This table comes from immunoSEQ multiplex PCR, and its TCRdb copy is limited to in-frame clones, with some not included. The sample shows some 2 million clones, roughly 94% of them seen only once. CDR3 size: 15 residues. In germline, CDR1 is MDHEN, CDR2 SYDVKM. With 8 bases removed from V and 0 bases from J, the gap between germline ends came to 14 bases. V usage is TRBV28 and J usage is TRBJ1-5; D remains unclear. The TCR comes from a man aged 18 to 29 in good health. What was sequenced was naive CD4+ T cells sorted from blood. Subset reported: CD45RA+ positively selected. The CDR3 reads CASRLFKHSNQPQHF. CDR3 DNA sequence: TGTGCCAGCCGACTCTTTAAGCATAGCAATCAGCCCCAGCATTTT.